One and the same sample provided the 20 T cell receptor beta chains below, sequenced in a study of memory B cells and T cells in multiple sclerosis. After stimulus-free culture, autoproliferating CFSE-dim and non-proliferating CFSE-high T cells were sequenced separately. Pooled replicate wells came from around 50 million CFSE-labeled PBMCs cultured 7 days without stimulus. Clones were read by immunoSEQ multiplex PCR, and TCRdb kept only the in-frame ones, dropping some. The sample includes tens of thousands of clones, roughly 86% of them seen just once. These TCRs are of unknown antigen specificity. Sequenced: PBMCs from blood kept in culture. Receptor source: a human donor with multiple sclerosis.

This sequence joins TRBV9 and TRBJ2-3; D tentatively fits TRBD1 or TRBD2 (5 bases each). CDR3 length: 16 residues. V lost 2 bases to trimming and J lost 2 bases, with 15 bases between them. CDR1 SGDLS and CDR2 YYNGEE come from the germline V gene. In nucleotides, the CDR3 is TGTGCCAGCAGCGTCGGGGCCCCCTATAACACAGATACGCAGTATTTT. Translated, it gives CASSVGAPYNTDTQYF.

This chain uses TRBV2 with TRBJ2-7; D is unresolved. This CDR3 spans 14 amino acids. Looked up from germline, CDR1 is SNHLY and CDR2 is FYNNEI. V lost 1 base and J 2 bases, leaving 9 bases between the germline ends. The CDR3 region is CASSEGPGPYEQYF. The CDR3 coding sequence is TGTGCCAGCAGTGAAGGTCCCGGGCCCTACGAGCAGTACTTC.

The V call is TRBV2, the J call TRBJ2-5; 8 bases match TRBD1. The germline V gene encodes CDR1 SNHLY and CDR2 FYNNEI. The CDR3 is made up of 16 amino acids. Trimming at V came to 5 bases and at J to 0 bases, leaving 8 bases not matched to a gene. DNA of the CDR3: TGTGCCAGCAGTACCCCTCGGGACAGGTACCAAGAGACCCAGTACTTC. This sequence encodes CASSTPRDRYQETQYF.

The chain carries TRBV6-6 and TRBJ1-5; D not resolved. Trimming shortened V by 6 bases and J by 7 bases, and 13 bases separated the two germline ends. CDR3 length: 13 residues. The germline CDR1 and CDR2 sequences are MNHNY and SVGAGI (reference sequence). The CDR3 nucleotides are TGTGCCAGCAGCTACAGAGTGCAACAGCCCCAGCATTTT. It translates to CASSYRVQQPQHF.

V and J are TRBV6-6 and TRBJ1-2; a possible D gene is TRBD1 (6 bases). Germline CDR1 MNHNY, CDR2 SVGAGI (reference sequence). The CDR3 extends over 13 amino acids. The V gene lost 9 bases and the J gene lost 0 bases, with 11 bases spanning the gap. In nucleotides, the CDR3 is TGTGCCAGTACCAAGGGGGCTAACTATGGCTACACCTTC. This translates into CASTKGANYGYTF.

The chain links TRBV5-1 to TRBJ2-7, with 9 bases matching TRBD2. This CDR3 spans 14 amino acids. The germline V gene has CDR1 SGHRS and CDR2 YFSETQ. The V and J ends lost 0 bases and 4 bases, in that order; junction bases with no gene match: 2. CDR3 nucleotides: TGCGCCAGCAGCTTGGCTAGCGGGATTTACGAGCAGTACTTC. Translated: CASSLASGIYEQYF. The full variable domain, completed using reference TRBV5-1 and TRBJ2-7, is KAGVTQTPRYLIKTRGQQVTLSCSPISGHRSVSWYQQTPGQGLQFLFEYFSETQRNKGNFPGRFSGRQFSNSRSEMNVSTLELGDSALYLCASSLASGIYEQYFGPGTRLTVT.

V and J are TRBV30 and TRBJ2-5; D remains unclear. Germline CDR1 reads GTSNPN; CDR2 reads SVGIG (reference sequence). The V end was cut by 3 bases, the J end by 4 bases, with 12 bases between. This CDR3 is 13 amino acids long. CDR3 coding DNA: TGTGCCTGGAGCCTGTTAGCAGGAGAGACCCAGTACTTC. Its translation is CAWSLLAGETQYF.

This clone came up a few times. The rearrangement links TRBV27 to TRBJ2-3; perhaps TRBD2 as D (6 bases). Trimming cost V 4 bases and J 5 bases, with 10 bases left between them. The CDR3 loop spans 13 amino acids. Germline V gene data show CDR1 as MNHEY and CDR2 as SMNVEV (reference sequence). CDR3 sequence: CASSSGLLDTQYF. CDR3 coding DNA: TGTGCCAGCAGTTCTGGACTATTAGATACGCAGTATTTT.

The chain employs TRBV5-6 and TRBJ2-7; the match to TRBD2 covers 10 bases. The trim removed 4 bases at V and 6 bases at J, leaving 16 bases unmatched. Germline loops: CDR1 SGHDT, CDR2 YYEEEE. This CDR3 has 17 residues. CDR3 residues: CASSPPGGSGRPCEQYF. In DNA form, the CDR3 reads TGTGCCAGCAGCCCCCCAGGGGGTAGCGGGAGGCCCTGCGAGCAGTACTTC.

The chain employs TRBV7-9 and TRBJ2-2; D remains unclear. CDR1 is SEHNR and CDR2 is FQNEAQ in the germline V gene (reference sequence). The CDR3 contains 14 residues. V was trimmed by 4 bases and J by 7 bases, leaving 13 bases between them. The chain's CDR3 is CASSYTLGFGELFF. CDR3 in DNA: TGTGCCAGCAGCTACACCCTAGGCTTCGGGGAGCTGTTTTTT.

V usage is TRBV5-1 and J usage is TRBJ2-7, with a tentative D call TRBD2 (8 bases). The CDR3 has 14 residues. With 6 bases removed from V and 0 bases from J, the gap between germline ends came to 13 bases. Germline loops: CDR1 SGHRS, CDR2 YFSETQ. CDR3 sequence (DNA): TGCGCCAGCACGGGGGGGACAGACTCCTACGAGCAGTACTTC. Its translation: CASTGGTDSYEQYF.

The chain couples TRBV5-4 to TRBJ1-4, with 9 bases that match TRBD1. The V gene's germline CDR1 is SGHNT and CDR2 YYREEE (reference sequence). The CDR3 spans 15 residues. Germline trimming cut 5 bases from V and 8 bases from J; bases unmatched to any gene: 10. In nucleotides, the CDR3 is TGTGCCAGCAGTCATTACACGGACAGGGGAGAAAAACTGTTTTTT. Translated: CASSHYTDRGEKLFF.

This sequence joins TRBV6-1 and TRBJ2-1; 9 nucleotides line up with TRBD1. The CDR3 covers 17 residues. V dropped 2 bases and J dropped 1; count of bases not matched to a gene: 6. The germline CDR1 and CDR2 sequences are MNHNS and SASEGT. The CDR3 is CASSERWDRASYNEQFF. The CDR3 DNA follows: TGTGCCAGCAGTGAACGCTGGGACAGGGCTTCCTACAATGAGCAGTTCTTC.

The chain is built from TRBV5-4 and TRBJ2-2; D gene ambiguous. Trimming pared 4 bases from V and 2 bases from J, leaving 6 bases between. CDR1 is SGHNT, CDR2 YYREEE, per germline (reference sequence). The CDR3 length is 13 residues. The CDR3 here is CASSGVNTGELFF. As DNA, the CDR3 is TGTGCCAGCAGCGGGGTTAACACCGGGGAGCTGTTTTTT.

This sequence joins TRBV18 and TRBJ2-7; tentatively, D is TRBD2 (6 bases). V was shortened by 1 base and J by 2 bases, with 15 bases between the two germline ends. Germline V gene lookup returns CDR1 KGHSH and CDR2 LQKENI. This CDR3 has 16 residues. The CDR3 DNA follows: TGTGCCAGCTCACCACAGCCCGGAGGGATCGCCTACGAGCAGTACTTC. Protein product: CASSPQPGGIAYEQYF.

The chain links TRBV5-1 to TRBJ1-6; TRBD1 aligns across 9 bases. The CDR3 runs to 15 residues. Germline CDR1 is SGHRS and CDR2 is YFSETQ. Trimming at V came to 3 bases and at J to 11 bases, leaving 9 bases not matched to a gene. The CDR3 protein is CASSSPGTGTPPLHF. In nucleotides, the CDR3 is TGCGCCAGCAGCTCCCCCGGGACAGGGACGCCACCCCTCCACTTT.

A remark on this clone: Different DNA sequences within this sample yield the same CDR3. This chain joins TRBV6-5 and TRBJ2-7; D unclear. Trimming removed 0 bases from V and 2 bases from J, with 2 bases in between. Germline V lookup: CDR1 MNHEY, CDR2 SVGAGI. This CDR3 region has 12 residues. In nucleotides, the CDR3 is TGTGCCAGCAGTTACTCCCCCTACGAGCAGTACTTC. This sequence encodes CASSYSPYEQYF.

The chain employs TRBV10-1 and TRBJ2-1; 7 positions match TRBD2. Trimming at V came to 1 base and at J to 7 bases, leaving 1 base not matched to a gene. Germline CDR1 and CDR2: WNHNN and SYGVQD (reference sequence). The CDR3 has 13 amino acids. CDR3 nucleotides: TGCGCCAGCAGTGAGTATAGCGGGAATGAGCAGTTCTTC. It yields the protein CASSEYSGNEQFF.

This clone was observed a single time. The chain recombines TRBV5-8 with TRBJ2-5; 9 bases map to TRBD2. The V gene's germline CDR1 is SGHTS and CDR2 YDEGEE. The CDR3 totals 16 residues. The V gene end was trimmed by 4 bases and the J gene end by 4 bases; junction bases not matched to a gene: 11. Written as DNA, the CDR3 is TGTGCCAGCAGCCCTAAACGGGGCGGGAGGGTAGAGACCCAGTACTTC. Protein sequence: CASSPKRGGRVETQYF.

V usage is TRBV5-1 and J usage is TRBJ2-5; 11 nucleotides align to TRBD2. The CDR3 length is 17 residues. Germline values: CDR1 SGHRS, CDR2 YFSETQ. J gave up 3 bases and V 0 bases, and 7 bases lay outside the gene matches. CDR3 region: CASSLVITSGGKETQYF. The CDR3 DNA sequence: TGCGCCAGCAGCTTGGTTATTACTAGCGGGGGCAAAGAGACCCAGTACTTC.